Listed here are 24 T cell receptor beta chains from one sample, sequenced in a study of T cell responses to AZD1222 COVID-19 vaccine. Generated by immunoSEQ multiplex PCR, the TCRdb table keeps only in-frame clones and is missing some. The sample contains some 150,000 clones, roughly 89% of which appear only once. The sequencing used peripheral blood, collected on day 0 of AZD1222 vaccination. The origin of the receptors is an adult in good health.

This chain joins TRBV6-2 or TRBV6-3 and TRBJ1-6; D perhaps matches TRBD1 (5 bases). Germline assignment: CDR1 MNHEY and CDR2 SVGEGT. V was clipped by 2 bases and J by 10 bases, with 12 bases between them. The CDR3 covers 14 residues. Here the CDR3 DNA reads TGTGCCAGCAGTTACGGGCAGGGTGGATCACCCCTCCACTTT. Its translation is CASSYGQGGSPLHF.

The CDR3 nucleotides read TGTGCCAGCAGCGACTCAGGATCCGGAAACACCATATATTTT. This sequence encodes CASSDSGSGNTIYF. The chain joins TRBV9 to TRBJ1-3; unclear D gene. CDR3 length: 14 amino acids. V was clipped by 3 bases and J by 4 bases, with 11 bases between them. Per the germline V gene, CDR1 is SGDLS and CDR2 is YYNGEE. The full variable domain, completed using reference TRBV9 and TRBJ1-3, is DSGVTQTPKHLITATGQRVTLRCSPRSGDLSVYWYQQSLDQGLQFLIQYYNGEERAKGNILERFSAQQFPDLHSELNLSSLELGDSALYFCASSDSGSGNTIYFGEGSWLTVV.

The chain couples TRBV7-9 to TRBJ2-2; 10 bases line up with TRBD2. CDR3 length equals 15 residues. J was trimmed by 7 bases and V by 5 bases; bases with no gene match: 7. Germline V CDR1 and CDR2: SEHNR, FQNEAQ (reference sequence). DNA of the CDR3: TGTGCCAGCAGCGGATCGACTAGCGGGTTCGGGGAGCTGTTTTTT. Amino acid sequence: CASSGSTSGFGELFF.

V usage is TRBV29-1 and J usage is TRBJ2-1, with 15 bases aligning to TRBD2. The length of the CDR3 is 19 residues. Trimming removed 5 bases from V and 8 bases from J; junction bases left unmatched: 19. Germline CDR1 reads SQVTM; CDR2 reads ANQGSEA. CDR3 region: CSVLPSGLAGGTFRDEQFF. CDR3 bases: TGCAGCGTTTTACCCTCCGGACTAGCGGGAGGGACGTTCCGGGATGAGCAGTTCTTC.

The genes are TRBV12-3 or TRBV12-4 and TRBJ1-1; no clear D gene. The CDR3 totals 12 residues. V was clipped by 7 bases and J by 2 bases, with 8 bases between them. Here the CDR3 reads CASTGRNTEAFF. The DNA for the CDR3 is TGTGCCAGCACCGGGAGAAACACTGAAGCTTTCTTT.

The rearrangement uses TRBV6-1 and TRBJ2-7; D is ambiguous. The CDR3 loop spans 14 amino acids. Trimming cost V 2 bases and J 3 bases, with 11 bases left between them. Germline V gene lookup returns CDR1 MNHNS and CDR2 SASEGT. The CDR3 protein is CASSESRTVYEQYF. The CDR3 DNA is TGTGCCAGCAGTGAATCTCGGACCGTCTACGAGCAGTACTTC.

The rearrangement uses TRBV9 and TRBJ1-6; 10 positions match TRBD1. The CDR3 is 15 residues long. V lost 3 bases to trimming and J lost 7 bases; unmatched junction nucleotides: 4. CDR1 is SGDLS and CDR2 is YYNGEE in the germline V gene. The CDR3 nucleotides are TGTGCCAGCAGCGGACAGGGGGCCCGAAATTCACCCCTCCACTTT. It is translated as CASSGQGARNSPLHF.

This rearrangement joins TRBV2 to TRBJ2-1; D perhaps matches TRBD2 (5 bases). Per germline, CDR1 SNHLY and CDR2 FYNNEI. The CDR3 covers 12 residues. Trimming took off 8 bases at V and 6 bases at J, with 11 bases between the two ends. The CDR3 spells CASGAGRNEQFF. The DNA of the CDR3 is TGTGCCAGCGGTGCGGGCCGCAATGAGCAGTTCTTC.

The gene calls are TRBV19 and TRBJ1-6; TRBD1 matches at 7 bases. CDR1 and CDR2 from the germline V gene are LNHDA and SQIVND (reference sequence). This CDR3 is built from 16 residues. The V segment lost 5 bases and the J segment 9 bases; nucleotides outside the gene matches: 13. CDR3 in amino acids: CASSPSGNRGSSPLHF. CDR3 nucleotide sequence: TGTGCCAGTAGTCCATCGGGGAACAGGGGAAGTTCACCCCTCCACTTT.

The chain links TRBV5-5 to TRBJ1-6; D is ambiguous. CDR3 length: 14 residues. V lost 0 bases, J lost 6 bases, and 7 bases lay in between. Germline-derived CDR1 and CDR2 are SGHKS and YYEKEE (reference sequence). The CDR3 spells CASSLVQINSPLHF. CDR3 coding DNA: TGTGCCAGCAGCTTGGTTCAGATTAATTCACCCCTCCACTTT.

This chain uses TRBV28 with TRBJ1-5, with 7 bases matching TRBD1. Germline CDR1 is MDHEN and CDR2 is SYDVKM. After removal of 9 bases from V and 3 bases from J, the junction contained 2 bases not matched to a gene. CDR3 length: 12 amino acids. CDR3 in DNA: TGTGCCAGTGACAGGGCCAATCAGCCCCAGCATTTT. Translating gives CASDRANQPQHF. The complete variable domain, with remaining parts taken from reference TRBV28 and TRBJ1-5, reads DVKVTQSSRYLVKRTGEKVFLECVQDMDHENMFWYRQDPGLGLRLIYFSYDVKMKEKGDIPEGYSVSREKKERFSLILESASTNQTSMYLCASDRANQPQHFGDGTRLSIL.

This chain uses TRBV5-1 with TRBJ1-2, with D maybe TRBD1 (5 bases). Germline assignment: CDR1 SGHRS and CDR2 YFSETQ. Deletions cut 7 bases from V and 1 base from J, with 14 bases between. The CDR3 contains 14 residues. For the CDR3, the DNA is TGCGCCAGCCGACTCGGGGGGTTTAACTATGGCTACACCTTC. It translates to CASRLGGFNYGYTF.

The chain uses TRBV29-1 and TRBJ1-4, with 8 bases fitting TRBD1. The CDR3 consists of 13 residues. After removal of 7 bases from V and 2 bases from J, the junction contained 3 bases not matched to a gene. CDR1 and CDR2 from the germline V gene are SQVTM and ANQGSEA. CDR3 in DNA: TGCAGCGCAACAGGGGGTACTAATGAAAAACTGTTTTTT. It is translated as CSATGGTNEKLFF.

In its sample, this clone was seen once. This chain joins TRBV28 and TRBJ1-1; no clear D gene. The CDR3 runs 12 residues. V gave up 3 bases and J gave up 2 bases, with 4 bases separating them. Per the germline V gene, CDR1 is MDHEN and CDR2 is SYDVKM. CDR3 sequence reads: CASSLTNTEAFF. The CDR3 bases are TGTGCCAGCAGTTTGACCAACACTGAAGCTTTCTTT.

V is TRBV4-2 and J is TRBJ2-4; D is perhaps TRBD2 (6 bases). CDR1 and CDR2 from the germline V gene are LGHNA and YNFKEQ. This CDR3 is 14 amino acids long. The V end lost 1 base, the J end lost 5 bases, and 9 bases lay between the germline ends. CDR3 sequence reads: CASSQGLVENIQYF. CDR3 coding DNA: TGTGCCAGCAGCCAAGGACTAGTGGAAAACATTCAGTACTTC.

V is TRBV5-4 and J is TRBJ2-7; D might be TRBD2 (5 bases). V lost 1 base to trimming and J lost 5 bases, with 10 bases between them. The CDR3 sequence is 13 residues long. CDR1 is SGHNT, CDR2 YYREEE, per germline (reference sequence). CDR3 sequence: CASSLTSLDEQYF. DNA for the CDR3: TGTGCCAGCAGCTTGACTAGTCTCGACGAGCAGTACTTC.

This chain connects TRBV19 to TRBJ2-2, with 8 nucleotides matching TRBD1. The CDR3 loop spans 16 amino acids. V shed 3 bases and J 1 base; nucleotides not matched to a gene: 4. Germline V CDR1 and CDR2: LNHDA, SQIVND (reference sequence). In nucleotides, the CDR3 is TGTGCCAGTAGTATGACCGGGACAGGGAACACCGGGGAGCTGTTTTTT. Its translation: CASSMTGTGNTGELFF.

The chain couples TRBV19 to TRBJ2-3; 9 bases agree with TRBD1. The CDR3 totals 13 residues. With V trimmed by 10 bases and J by 4 bases, 6 bases remained unmatched. The germline V gene encodes CDR1 LNHDA and CDR2 SQIVND (reference sequence). DNA for the CDR3: TGTGCCACCTCGGACAGGGGATCAGATACGCAGTATTTT. It specifies CATSDRGSDTQYF.

CDR3 in amino acids: CASSRGGGRNTGELFF. In nucleotides, the CDR3 is TGTGCCAGCAGCCGAGGAGGTGGAAGGAACACCGGGGAGCTGTTTTTT. The chain carries TRBV11-3 and TRBJ2-2; D is perhaps TRBD2 (5 bases). The CDR3 spans 16 residues. CDR1 and CDR2 (germline): SGHNT, YENEEA. V was cut by 5 bases and J by 1 base, with 14 bases left in between.

The CDR3 DNA sequence: TGTGCCAGCAGTGAAATTGCAGGGAGGTTCTACGAGCAGTACTTC. The encoded protein is CASSEIAGRFYEQYF. This sequence joins TRBV6-1 and TRBJ2-7; D might be TRBD2 (6 bases). Trimming shortened V by 2 bases and J by 3 bases, and 14 bases separated the two germline ends. The CDR3 is made up of 15 amino acids. Germline CDR1 and CDR2: MNHNS and SASEGT.

V gene TRBV5-6 combines with J gene TRBJ1-1; TRBD1 might be the D (5 bases). The CDR3 length is 12 residues. Germline CDR1 reads SGHDT; CDR2 reads YYEEEE. Trimming pared 3 bases from V and 8 bases from J, leaving 11 bases between. CDR3 amino acids: CASSSGPKEAFF. DNA of the CDR3: TGTGCCAGCAGCTCGGGACCCAAAGAAGCTTTCTTT. The full variable domain, its missing parts supplied by reference TRBV5-6 and TRBJ1-1, is DAGVTQSPTHLIKTRGQQVTLRCSPKSGHDTVSWYQQALGQGPQFIFQYYEEEERQRGNFPDRFSGHQFPNYSSELNVNALLLGDSALYLCASSSGPKEAFFGQGTRLTVV.

The gene calls are TRBV6-6 and TRBJ2-1; D may be TRBD1 or TRBD2 (5 bases each). CDR1 is MNHNY, CDR2 SVGAGI, per germline (reference sequence). V was clipped by 11 bases and J by 7 bases, with 24 bases between them. The CDR3 consists of 15 residues. Written as DNA, the CDR3 is TGTGCCGGTGGAGAGGGGTCTTCGATCTTTAATGAGCAGTTCTTC. Protein sequence: CAGGEGSSIFNEQFF.

The rearrangement links TRBV29-1 to TRBJ2-5, with D maybe TRBD1 (6 bases). V lost 3 bases, J lost 5 bases, and 10 bases lay in between. This CDR3 contains 12 residues. The germline gives CDR1 SQVTM, CDR2 ANQGSEA. As DNA, the CDR3 is TGCAGCGTTGAGACAGGTGGGGAGACCCAGTACTTC. This gives the protein CSVETGGETQYF. Complete variable domain (other parts from reference TRBV29-1 and TRBJ2-5): SAVISQKPSRDICQRGTSLTIQCQVDSQVTMMFWYRQQPGQSLTLIATANQGSEATYESGFVIDKFPISRPNLTFSTLTVSNMSPEDSSIYLCSVETGGETQYFGPGTRLLVL.

This rearrangement joins TRBV28 to TRBJ2-5; TRBD2 matches 7 bases. The length of the CDR3 is 14 residues. The junction had 3 bases not matched to a gene; V was cut back by 2 bases and J by 3 bases. Germline-derived CDR1 and CDR2 are MDHEN and SYDVKM. CDR3 nucleotide sequence: TGTGCCAGCAGTTTAAGTGCGGGGGAAGAGACCCAGTACTTC. Translating gives CASSLSAGEETQYF.